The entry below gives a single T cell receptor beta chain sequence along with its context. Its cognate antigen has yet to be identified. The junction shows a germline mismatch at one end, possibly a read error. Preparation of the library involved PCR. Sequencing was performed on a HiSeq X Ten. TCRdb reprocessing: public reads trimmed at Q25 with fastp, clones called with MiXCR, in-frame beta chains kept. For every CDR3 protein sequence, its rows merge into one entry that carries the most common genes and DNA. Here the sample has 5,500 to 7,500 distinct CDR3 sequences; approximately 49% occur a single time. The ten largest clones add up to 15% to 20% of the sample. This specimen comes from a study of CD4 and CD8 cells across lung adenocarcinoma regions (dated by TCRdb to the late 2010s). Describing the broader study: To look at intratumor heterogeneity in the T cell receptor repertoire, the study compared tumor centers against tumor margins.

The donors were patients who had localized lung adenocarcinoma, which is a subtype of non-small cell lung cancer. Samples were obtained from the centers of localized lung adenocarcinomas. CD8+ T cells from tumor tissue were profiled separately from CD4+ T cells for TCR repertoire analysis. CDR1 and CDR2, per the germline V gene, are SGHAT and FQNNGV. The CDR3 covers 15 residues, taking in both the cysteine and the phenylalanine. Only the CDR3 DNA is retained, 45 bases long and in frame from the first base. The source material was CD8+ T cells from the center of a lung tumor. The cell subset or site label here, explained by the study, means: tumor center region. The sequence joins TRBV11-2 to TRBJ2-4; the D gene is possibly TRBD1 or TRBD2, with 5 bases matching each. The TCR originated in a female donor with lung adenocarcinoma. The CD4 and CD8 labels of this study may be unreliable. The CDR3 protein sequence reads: CASSSGLGAENTQYF. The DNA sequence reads TGTGCCAGCAGCTCGGGGCTGGGAGCTGAAAACACGCAGTATTTC.